A selection of T cell receptor beta chains follows, all from one sample in a study of T cell responses to AZD1222 COVID-19 vaccine. Generated by immunoSEQ multiplex PCR, the TCRdb table keeps only in-frame clones and is missing some. The sample records some 100,000 clones, around 87% being singletons. Source: peripheral blood, taken 28 days after the second AZD1222 dose. The receptors were sampled from an adult who received the AZD1222 COVID-19 vaccine. Each CDR3 is given with its conserved first and last residue. The order of the fields is D gene, J gene, V gene, clone size, CDR3 DNA, CDR3 protein. The D gene is left open where the match is weak. Not all rows give a size; the values are once, few, many and, for expanded clones, a class.

-,TRBJ2-7,TRBV21-1,-,TGTGCCAGCAGCACAGGGGTCCCCTACGAGCAGTACTTC,CASSTGVPYEQYF
-,TRBJ2-5,TRBV4-3,-,TGCGCCAGCAGCCAAACCTCAGGCACCCAAGAGACCCAGTACTTC,CASSQTSGTQETQYF
-,TRBJ1-5,TRBV21-1,-,TGTGCCAGCAGCAAGTTGGACAGGGACAATCAGCCCCAGCATTTT,CASSKLDRDNQPQHF
-,TRBJ2-1,TRBV7-3,-,TGTGCCAGCAGCTTGCTTACGGCGAACAATGAGCAGTTCTTC,CASSLLTANNEQFF
-,TRBJ1-4,TRBV19,-,TGTGCCAGTAGTATAGGGGGGGTGACTAATGAAAAACTGTTTTTT,CASSIGGVTNEKLFF
TRBD2,TRBJ2-2,TRBV2,-,TGTGCCAGCAGTGAACTAGCGGGGCTAAATCGGGCCGGGGAGCTGTTTTTT,CASSELAGLNRAGELFF
TRBD1,TRBJ1-6,TRBV5-1,-,TGCGCCAGCAGCTTTGGCCGGGACAGTTTTAATTCACCCCTCCACTTT,CASSFGRDSFNSPLHF
TRBD1,TRBJ1-2,TRBV7-2,-,TGTGCCAGCAGCTTAGGGGGACAGGCCCACGGCTACACCTTC,CASSLGGQAHGYTF
TRBD1,TRBJ2-7,TRBV5-1,few,TGCGCCAGCAGCTTGAGGGGACAGGGCTCTGGAGAGCAGTACTTC,CASSLRGQGSGEQYF
-,TRBJ2-3,TRBV27,-,TGTGCCAGCAGTCCCCGGGTTTTGCCAGATACGCAGTATTTT,CASSPRVLPDTQYF
-,TRBJ1-1,TRBV28,-,TGTGCCAGCAGCCGACGCGGGTACACTGAAGCTTTCTTT,CASSRRGYTEAFF
-,TRBJ1-4,TRBV12-3/TRBV12-4,-,TGTGCCAGCAGCCGGACCCGGGGAAAACTGTTTTTT,CASSRTRGKLFF
TRBD1,TRBJ2-2,TRBV19,-,TGTGCCAGTAGTACCCAAGGTGGGGGACAGGGCACCGGGGAGCTGTTTTTT,CASSTQGGGQGTGELFF
-,TRBJ1-1,TRBV29-1,-,TGCAGCGCCACTAAGGGCCGTAAGGGTGAAGCTTTCTTT,CSATKGRKGEAFF
-,TRBJ1-4,TRBV5-1,-,TGCGCCAGCAGTACTCTTGGGGGCGGGGAAAAACTGTTTTTT,CASSTLGGGEKLFF
-,TRBJ1-1,TRBV6-2/TRBV6-3,few,TGTGCCAGCAGTTCCCCCCTTATGAACACTGAAGCTTTCTTT,CASSSPLMNTEAFF
-,TRBJ1-5,TRBV7-8,-,TGTGCCAGCAGCTTAGCCGGTTTGGCAGGGAACAATAGCAATCAGCCCCAGCATTTT,CASSLAGLAGNNSNQPQHF
TRBD2,TRBJ2-7,TRBV6-5,-,TGTGCCACCCAGGGACTAGCCTTCTACGAGCAGTACTTC,CATQGLAFYEQYF
TRBD2,TRBJ2-7,TRBV11-2,-,TGTGCCAGCAGCTCCGGGACTAGCGGGGGCCGGCCCTCCTACGAGCAGTACTTC,CASSSGTSGGRPSYEQYF
TRBD1,TRBJ1-1,TRBV11-2,once,TGTGCCAGCAGCCCTTGGACAGGCGGCAACACTGAAGCTTTCTTT,CASSPWTGGNTEAFF
TRBD1,TRBJ2-1,TRBV24-1,-,TGTGCCACCCGGCAACCGGGACAGGACTACAATGAGCAGTTCTTC,CATRQPGQDYNEQFF
-,TRBJ2-1,TRBV6-4,-,TGTGCCAGCAGTGACTCCCTTAGCAGAAATGAGCAGTTCTTC,CASSDSLSRNEQFF
-,TRBJ1-5,TRBV4-3,-,TGCGCCAGCAGCCAAGAGGATCGGGGGCAGCCCCAGCATTTT,CASSQEDRGQPQHF
-,TRBJ1-5,TRBV28,-,TGTGCCAGCAACGTACAAGGGCCCCAGCATTTT,CASNVQGPQHF
TRBD1,TRBJ2-7,TRBV28,-,TGTGCCAGTGACAGGGGGGCCTACGAGCAGTACTTC,CASDRGAYEQYF
TRBD1,TRBJ1-3,TRBV7-3,-,TGTGCCAGCAGCTCTACCGGGACAGGGCTTGGAAACACCATATATTTT,CASSSTGTGLGNTIYF
-,TRBJ2-1,TRBV20-1,-,TGCAGTGCTATTCAGGTACCCGAGCAGTTCTTC,CSAIQVPEQFF
TRBD1,TRBJ1-1,TRBV9,once,TGTGCCAGCAGCGTAGGAGTAGGGGGCACGGCTGAAGCTTTCTTT,CASSVGVGGTAEAFF
TRBD1,TRBJ1-6,TRBV4-2,once,TGTGCCAGCAGCCAAGAGGAGGGGGCGCGCAATTCACCCCTCCACTTT,CASSQEEGARNSPLHF
-,TRBJ2-1,TRBV7-3,-,TGTGCCAGCAGCTTAATTCCCCGAGCCAATGAGCAGTTCTTC,CASSLIPRANEQFF
TRBD2,TRBJ2-3,TRBV5-1,-,TGCGCCAGCGATTTCGGGGGGGCCGGGACAGATACGCAGTATTTT,CASDFGGAGTDTQYF
-,TRBJ2-5,TRBV2,-,TGTGCCAGCTCGGCCCGGGAGTTTGAGACCCAGTACTTC,CASSAREFETQYF
-,TRBJ1-1,TRBV28,once,TGTGCCAGCAGTTTATGGGCGCGGGGCTTCACTGAAGCTTTCTTT,CASSLWARGFTEAFF
-,TRBJ2-2,TRBV7-9,-,TGTGCCAGCAGCTTAGCACTAGCCGGCACCGGGGAGCTGTTTTTT,CASSLALAGTGELFF
-,TRBJ2-7,TRBV5-1,-,TGCGCCAGCAGCCACCGGGAAGGGTACGAGCAGTACTTC,CASSHREGYEQYF
TRBD2,TRBJ2-7,TRBV7-9,-,TGTGCCAGCAGCGCCGGGCAGGGAGGGTGGTACGAGCAGTACTTC,CASSAGQGGWYEQYF